These 22 T cell receptor beta chains were all obtained from the same sample, sequenced in a study of cytomegalovirus exposure and HLA in healthy donors. 13 Jbeta primers and 60 Vbeta primers were used for the PCR. TCRdb's copy holds only in-frame clones and misses some; the assay was immunoSEQ multiplex PCR. The repertoire has over 100,000 clones, 69% of them found once; the top ten carry approximately 5.5%. Sequencing was done on a sample of PBMCs. Receptor source: a woman in her 70s in good health and CMV-seropositive.

In this sample, this clone turned up a few times. This rearrangement joins TRBV10-3 to TRBJ1-2; D call uncertain. This CDR3 is 13 amino acids long. The germline V gene has CDR1 ENHRY and CDR2 SYGVKD. The V and J ends lost 3 bases and 4 bases respectively, with 9 bases between them. The CDR3 loop reads CAISEEGGYGYTF. In nucleotides, the CDR3 is TGTGCCATCAGTGAAGAGGGAGGCTATGGCTACACCTTC.

The chain couples TRBV13 to TRBJ2-7; TRBD2 matches 7 bases. The CDR3 contains 20 residues. Unmatched junction bases numbered 27, after V lost 3 bases and J lost 7 bases. Germline V gene lookup returns CDR1 PRHDT and CDR2 FYEKMQ (reference sequence). Here the CDR3 reads CASSFLETGLLLLDLREQYF. The CDR3 coding sequence is TGTGCCAGCAGCTTCCTCGAGACGGGACTACTGCTCTTAGATCTACGAGAGCAGTACTTC.

This chain connects TRBV6-5 to TRBJ1-1; D unresolved. V lost 4 bases to trimming and J lost 6 bases, with 15 bases between them. CDR1 MNHEY and CDR2 SVGAGI come from the germline V gene. This CDR3 region has 14 residues. The CDR3 region is CASSFGEGRAEAFF. The CDR3 nucleotides read TGTGCCAGCAGTTTCGGTGAGGGCCGGGCTGAAGCTTTCTTT.

The table lists this clone with a count of one. This sequence joins TRBV6-5 and TRBJ1-3, with no clear D. Trimming left V 3 bases short and J 5 bases short, with 14 bases between. The CDR3 is 15 amino acids. Germline V gene data show CDR1 as MNHEY and CDR2 as SVGAGI. This chain's CDR3 is CASSYYRSPRNTIYF. CDR3 in DNA: TGTGCCAGCAGTTATTACAGATCCCCCCGAAACACCATATATTTT.

The sample holds one count of this clone. The chain recombines TRBV5-6 with TRBJ1-2; TRBD1 matches at 9 bases. In germline, CDR1 is SGHDT, CDR2 YYEEEE. The CDR3 extends over 15 amino acids. V lost 5 bases, J lost 3 bases, and 8 bases stayed unmatched. The CDR3 DNA follows: TGTGCCAGCAGACAAGACAGGGGGGCTTACTATGGCTACACCTTC. The encoded protein is CASRQDRGAYYGYTF.

This clone appeared a few times. The chain has TRBV27 and TRBJ2-7, with TRBD2 matching 13 bases. The CDR3 covers 13 residues. Germline V gives CDR1 MNHEY, CDR2 SMNVEV (reference sequence). The V segment lost 6 bases and the J segment 10 bases; nucleotides outside the gene matches: 6. The CDR3 nucleotides read TGTGCCAGCAGGACGGGACTAGCGGGACCCCAGTACTTC. Its protein is CASRTGLAGPQYF.

The chain recombines TRBV19 with TRBJ2-7, with D possibly matching TRBD2 (7 bases). The CDR3 contains 15 residues. V was cut by 3 bases and J by 2 bases, with 14 bases left in between. The germline V gene encodes CDR1 LNHDA and CDR2 SQIVND (reference sequence). DNA of the CDR3: TGTGCCAGTAGTATTGGGGAAGGGGGGGCCTACGAGCAGTACTTC. Protein: CASSIGEGGAYEQYF.

The sample holds one count of this clone. The V and J genes are TRBV5-4 and TRBJ1-2; TRBD1 matches at 8 bases. Germline lookup yields CDR1 SGHNT and CDR2 YYREEE (reference sequence). V gave up 1 base and J gave up 2 bases; unmatched junction bases: 1. CDR3 length: 14 amino acids. This CDR3 is CASSLPGGNYGYTF. DNA of the CDR3: TGTGCCAGCAGCTTGCCAGGGGGCAACTATGGCTACACCTTC.

V is TRBV6-1 and J is TRBJ1-6; 7 bases align to TRBD1. Germline V gives CDR1 MNHNS, CDR2 SASEGT. J lost 4 bases, V lost 6 bases, and 3 bases had no gene match. The CDR3 runs to 14 residues. The CDR3 DNA reads TGTGCCAGCAGACTGGACAGGTATAATTCACCCCTCCACTTT. It yields the protein CASRLDRYNSPLHF.

The CDR3 is CASSFGQASDTIYF. The CDR3 DNA reads TGTGCCAGCAGTTTTGGACAGGCGAGCGACACCATATATTTT. The chain carries TRBV6-6 and TRBJ1-3; 7 nucleotides line up with TRBD1. Trimming at V came to 4 bases and at J to 8 bases, leaving 8 bases not matched to a gene. CDR1 is MNHNY, CDR2 SVGAGI, per germline (reference sequence). The CDR3 consists of 14 residues.

The genes are TRBV2 and TRBJ2-7; tentatively, D is TRBD1 (5 bases). The length of the CDR3 is 14 residues. From germline, CDR1 is SNHLY and CDR2 FYNNEI. CDR3 DNA: TGTGCTAGCCTGGCCAGACAGCAATCCTACGAGCAGTACTTC. Amino acids: CASLARQQSYEQYF.

This chain uses TRBV25-1 with TRBJ2-3; D perhaps matches TRBD1 (5 bases). CDR1 and CDR2 from the germline V gene are MGHDK and SYGVNS. Between the trimmed V and J ends, which lost 5 bases and 0 bases, there was a span of 15 bases. CDR3 length equals 16 residues. CDR3 region: CASSSTDRTSTDTQYF. CDR3 DNA: TGTGCCAGCAGTTCGACAGACAGAACTAGCACAGATACGCAGTATTTT.

The chain joins TRBV7-2 to TRBJ2-2; TRBD2 matches at 12 bases. The CDR3 runs to 16 residues. The germline gives CDR1 SGHTA, CDR2 FQGNSA. Trimming cost V 4 bases and J 4 bases; bases outside gene matches: 4. The CDR3 sequence: CASSWLAGGSTGELFF. CDR3 coding DNA: TGTGCCAGCAGCTGGCTAGCGGGGGGGAGCACCGGGGAGCTGTTTTTT.

The V gene is TRBV29-1, the J gene TRBJ2-6; 9 bases align to TRBD2. The CDR3 contains 18 residues. J lost 0 bases, V lost 1 base, and 7 bases had no gene match. Germline V gives CDR1 SQVTM, CDR2 ANQGSEA. The CDR3 loop is CSVEAVSGGPSGANVLTF. In DNA, the CDR3 is TGCAGCGTTGAAGCGGTGAGCGGGGGGCCCTCTGGGGCCAACGTCCTGACTTTC.

This chain uses TRBV6-5 with TRBJ2-3; 7 nucleotides align to TRBD2. Trimming removed 2 bases from V and 5 bases from J; junction bases left unmatched: 4. The germline gives CDR1 MNHEY, CDR2 SVGAGI. The CDR3 sequence is 14 residues long. CDR3 bases: TGTGCCAGCAGTTACGAGGGGAGGGGAGATACGCAGTATTTT. Amino acids: CASSYEGRGDTQYF.

The chain joins TRBV4-3 to TRBJ2-7, with no clear D. Trimming took 2 bases from V and 3 from J, leaving 11 bases between them. CDR1 and CDR2 from the germline V gene are LGHNA and YSLEER. The CDR3 is made up of 14 amino acids. The CDR3 DNA reads as TGCGCCAGCAGCCAATTTACCAGAAACTACGAGCAGTACTTC. It yields the protein CASSQFTRNYEQYF.

This CDR3 is CASRGPRGTRNYGYTF. The CDR3, as DNA: TGTGCCAGCAGGGGCCCACGGGGTACCAGGAACTATGGCTACACCTTC. The V call is TRBV27, the J call TRBJ1-2; unclear D gene. Germline values: CDR1 MNHEY, CDR2 SMNVEV (reference sequence). Trimming removed 6 bases from V and 2 bases from J, with 19 bases in between. There are 16 residues in the CDR3.

The chain carries TRBV6-1 and TRBJ2-7; D is perhaps TRBD1 (6 bases). This CDR3 contains 14 residues. The germline gives CDR1 MNHNS, CDR2 SASEGT. The germline V and J ends were trimmed by 4 bases and 6 bases, with 16 bases remaining between them. The CDR3 nucleotides read TGTGCCAGCAGTGCGTCTACAGGGTCCCGCGAGCAGTACTTC. This translates into CASSASTGSREQYF.

CDR3 region: CASSQAVQNAGEGYTF. The CDR3 nucleotides are TGCGCCAGCAGCCAAGCCGTCCAGAATGCAGGGGAAGGCTACACCTTC. V gene TRBV4-1 combines with J gene TRBJ1-2, with TRBD1 as a possible D gene (6 bases). The V and J ends lost 1 base and 8 bases respectively, with 20 bases between them. Germline-derived CDR1 and CDR2 are MGHRA and YSYEKL. The CDR3 has 16 amino acids.

The gene calls are TRBV5-1 and TRBJ2-7, with 9 bases aligning to TRBD2. With V trimmed by 4 bases and J by 3 bases, 14 bases remained unmatched. CDR1 SGHRS and CDR2 YFSETQ come from the germline V gene. The CDR3 totals 17 residues. The CDR3 DNA reads TGCGCCAGCAGCACCGACCCAAGCGGGGGGCTAAACTACGAGCAGTACTTC. Translating gives CASSTDPSGGLNYEQYF.

The rearrangement links TRBV6-6 to TRBJ2-2, with D possibly being TRBD2 (6 bases). V lost 2 bases and J 3 bases, leaving 13 bases between the germline ends. The CDR3 consists of 16 residues. Looked up from germline, CDR1 is MNHNY and CDR2 is SVGAGI (reference sequence). Written as DNA, the CDR3 is TGTGCCAGCAGTTACCCCCGGCGGGACCACACCGGGGAGCTGTTTTTT. It is translated as CASSYPRRDHTGELFF.

The rearrangement joins TRBV5-1 to TRBJ1-1, with D possibly TRBD1 on 5 matching bases. The CDR3 contains 14 residues. Per germline, CDR1 SGHRS and CDR2 YFSETQ. Trimming took off 8 bases at V and 0 bases at J, with 14 bases between the two ends. This chain's CDR3 is CASAPGGLNTEAFF. For the CDR3, the DNA is TGCGCCAGTGCCCCCGGGGGACTGAACACTGAAGCTTTCTTT.